This TCR beta chain was observed in a study of shared clonotypes between healthy human individuals (dated by TCRdb to about 2020). The study in broad terms: The cohort comprised a couple of women and a few men aged 18 to 49 years. For each donor, CD4 naive and CD4 memory were each run on three plates, CD8 naive on two plates, and CD8 memory on one plate. To estimate repertoire size and how much clonotype sharing occurs between individuals, the study deeply sequenced the blood TCR repertoires of 5 or 6 healthy adults. Different laboratories and diverse techniques were used to prepare libraries and sequence TCR repertoires, to increase sequencing depth and limit assay-specific biases. Per donor, leukapheresis produced somewhere between about 0.94 and 8.9 billion PBMCs. The study at large found these results: Approximately 5% of naive CD4, 3.5% of naive CD8, 2% to 2.5% of memory CD4, and about 0.4% of memory CD8 clonotypes were shared across a handful of donors. Higher generation probabilities were observed for clonotypes shared by all four sorted-subset donors than for non-shared clonotypes. The small number of donors limited the genetic and exposure-history diversity represented. Naive subsets generally had larger estimated clonotype richness than memory subsets. Pairwise subsampling led to the expectation that sequencing depth would affect the degree of clonotype sharing among donors. Sampling was restricted to blood, and TCR repertoires in tissue are likely to differ from TCR repertoires in blood. Even with the large sequencing depth, rarefaction of the sorted-subset datasets indicated that sequencing was incomplete.

Note on this clone: Its cognate antigen has yet to be identified. Qualities for individual bases were not recorded, and no much larger clone is one base off.

Donors were healthy HIV-negative adults with no recently reported acute infections or vaccinations. All donors were Caucasian adults living in Nashville, Tennessee, USA. CD4+ T cells were enriched through magnetic negative selection, after which naive cells were positively selected on CD45RA and the remaining negative fraction served as the memory subset. Blood was collected by leukapheresis, and PBMCs were isolated by Ficoll-Histopaque density gradient centrifugation and then cryopreserved in liquid nitrogen vapor phase. Analytical flow cytometry was used to check the purity and quantity of every magnetically sorted T cell population. Genomic DNA was isolated from every sorted fraction and measured by UV absorbance on a Nanodrop 2000c. CDR1 and CDR2, looked up from the germline V gene, are SGHDT and YYEEEE. V and J lose 4 bases and 1 base, and a span of 17 bases separates them. CDR3 length: 16 amino acids, cysteine to phenylalanine. The retained sequence is limited to the CDR3, 48 bases, with the frame set at the first base.

Using the deep immunoSEQ assay, TCR CDR3 regions were amplified from genomic DNA by multiplex PCR. For each cell subset, the extracted genomic DNA was distributed evenly across all wells of several immunoSEQ 96-well plates, and each plate served as one replicate. For sorted subsets, each replicate PCR was loaded with approximately 200 ng genomic DNA, equivalent to 30,000 or so T cell genomes. Purified libraries were measured with a Qubit 3.0 fluorometer, size-checked on a Bioanalyzer 2100, and measured again with the KAPA Library Quantification kit. Every immunoSEQ 96-well plate was sequenced on a separate single-read 150-cycle Illumina NextSeq 550 flow cell. For the original study's pipeline: Because the immunoSEQ output held only junctional sequences and lacked quality scores, the filtering could not match the filtering applied to full-length reads. To assign V/J genes and CDR3, sequences were annotated against IMGT germline references using PyIR, a Python wrapper for IgBLAST v1.9. Reads were removed for weak V/J assignments (E-value above 1e-6), missing CDR3, stop codons, out-of-frame junctions, or ambiguous translated residues. V3J clonotypes were defined by identical inferred V gene, J gene, and CDR3 amino acid sequence. The percentage overlap between two repertoires was calculated by dividing the number of shared unique clonotypes by the size of the smaller repertoire. Repertoire richness was assessed with RTK rarefaction, the Chao1 estimator, and Recon v2.1 estimates of unobserved clonotypes. OLGA was used to compute generation probabilities for all TCRbeta clonotypes that the gDNA method yielded from a handful of donors. TCRdb stores this immuneACCESS table with in-frame sequences only. Part of the clones is absent; in the studies checked, under half of the shortfall reflects unresolved V genes, and no reason is known for the rest. The V and J calls and clone size are taken from that table; D and trimming were inferred from the DNA. The sample includes 650,000 to 750,000 clones, with around 72% observed a single time. The ten top clones hold roughly 1.8% of the sample.

The sequence links TRBV5-6 to TRBJ1-1; no confident D gene assignment can be made. Sequencing was performed on memory CD4+ T cells sorted from blood. Taken with the paper, the label for cell subset or site translates to: CD45RA-negative fraction. The source of this sequence is a woman aged 25 to 39 in good health. The nucleotide sequence is given as TGTGCCAGCAGCATAGACAATCATAAACCGAACACTGAAGCTTTCTTT. Its coded protein is CASSIDNHKPNTEAFF.